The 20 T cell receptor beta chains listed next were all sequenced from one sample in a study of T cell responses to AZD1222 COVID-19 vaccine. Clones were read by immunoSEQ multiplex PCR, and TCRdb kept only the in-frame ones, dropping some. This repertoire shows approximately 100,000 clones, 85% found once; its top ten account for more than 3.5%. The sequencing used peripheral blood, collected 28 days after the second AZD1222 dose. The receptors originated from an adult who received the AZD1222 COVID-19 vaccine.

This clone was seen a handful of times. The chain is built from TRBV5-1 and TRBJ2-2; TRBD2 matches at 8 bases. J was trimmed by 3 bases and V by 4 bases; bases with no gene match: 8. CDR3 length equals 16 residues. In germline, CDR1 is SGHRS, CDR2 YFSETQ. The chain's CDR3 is CASSPIGRGDTGELFF. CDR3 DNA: TGCGCCAGCAGCCCGATTGGGCGGGGGGACACCGGGGAGCTGTTTTTT.

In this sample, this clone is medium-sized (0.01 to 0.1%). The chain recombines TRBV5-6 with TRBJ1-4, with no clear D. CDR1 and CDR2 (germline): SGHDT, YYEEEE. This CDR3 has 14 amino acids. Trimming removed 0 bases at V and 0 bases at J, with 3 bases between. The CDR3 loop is CASSLGTTNEKLFF. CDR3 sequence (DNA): TGTGCCAGCAGCTTGGGAACAACTAATGAAAAACTGTTTTTT.

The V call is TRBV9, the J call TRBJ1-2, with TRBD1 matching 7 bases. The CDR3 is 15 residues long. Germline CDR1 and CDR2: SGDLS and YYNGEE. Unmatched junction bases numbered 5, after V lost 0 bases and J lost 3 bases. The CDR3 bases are TGTGCCAGCAGCGTAGAAGCAGGGGGGGACTATGGCTACACCTTC. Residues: CASSVEAGGDYGYTF.

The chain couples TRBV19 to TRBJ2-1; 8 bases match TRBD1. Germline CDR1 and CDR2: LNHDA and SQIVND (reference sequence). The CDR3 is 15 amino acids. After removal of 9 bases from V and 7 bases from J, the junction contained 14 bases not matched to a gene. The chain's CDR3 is CASLQQGGLLNEQFF. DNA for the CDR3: TGTGCCAGCCTACAACAGGGGGGTCTGTTGAATGAGCAGTTCTTC.

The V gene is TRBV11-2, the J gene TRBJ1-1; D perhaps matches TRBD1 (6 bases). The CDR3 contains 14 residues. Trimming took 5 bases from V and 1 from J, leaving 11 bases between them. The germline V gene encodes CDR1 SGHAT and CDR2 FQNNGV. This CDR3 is CASSLGHPNTEAFF. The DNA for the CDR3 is TGTGCCAGCAGCCTGGGACACCCGAACACTGAAGCTTTCTTT.

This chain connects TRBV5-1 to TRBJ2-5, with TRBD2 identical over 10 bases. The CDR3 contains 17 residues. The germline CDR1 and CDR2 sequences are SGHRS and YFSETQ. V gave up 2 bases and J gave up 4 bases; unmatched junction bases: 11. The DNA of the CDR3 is TGCGCCAGCAGCTTTGGGACTAGCGCGACGCGATTAGAGACCCAGTACTTC. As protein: CASSFGTSATRLETQYF.

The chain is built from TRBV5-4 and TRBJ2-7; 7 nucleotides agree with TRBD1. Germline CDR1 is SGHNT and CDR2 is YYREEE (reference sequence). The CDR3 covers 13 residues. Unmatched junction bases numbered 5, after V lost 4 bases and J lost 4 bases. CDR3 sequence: CASSPKTGYEQYF. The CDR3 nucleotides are TGTGCCAGCAGCCCAAAGACAGGGTACGAGCAGTACTTC.

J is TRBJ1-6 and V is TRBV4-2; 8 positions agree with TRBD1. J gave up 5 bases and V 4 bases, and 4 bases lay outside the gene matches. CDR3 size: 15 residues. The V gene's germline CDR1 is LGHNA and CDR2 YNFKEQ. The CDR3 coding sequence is TGTGCCAGCAGCCCCCAGACAGGGGATAATTCACCCCTCCACTTT. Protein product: CASSPQTGDNSPLHF.

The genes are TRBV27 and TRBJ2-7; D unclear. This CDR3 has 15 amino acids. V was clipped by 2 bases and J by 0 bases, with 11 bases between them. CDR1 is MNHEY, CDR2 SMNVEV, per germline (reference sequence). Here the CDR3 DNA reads TGTGCCAGCAGTTTAAGGAGTCCCCTCTCCTACGAGCAGTACTTC. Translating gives CASSLRSPLSYEQYF.

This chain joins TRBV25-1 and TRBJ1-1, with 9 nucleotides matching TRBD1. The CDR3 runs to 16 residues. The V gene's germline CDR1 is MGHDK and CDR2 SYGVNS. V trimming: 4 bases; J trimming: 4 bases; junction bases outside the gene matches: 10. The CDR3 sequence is CASSVAYRGLGTEAFF. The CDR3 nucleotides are TGTGCCAGCAGTGTAGCTTACAGGGGGCTAGGCACTGAAGCTTTCTTT. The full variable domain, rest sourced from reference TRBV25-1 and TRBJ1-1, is EADIYQTPRYLVIGTGKKITLECSQTMGHDKMYWYQQDPGMELHLIHYSYGVNSTEKGDLSSESTVSRIRTEHFPLTLESARPSHTSQYLCASSVAYRGLGTEAFFGQGTRLTVV.

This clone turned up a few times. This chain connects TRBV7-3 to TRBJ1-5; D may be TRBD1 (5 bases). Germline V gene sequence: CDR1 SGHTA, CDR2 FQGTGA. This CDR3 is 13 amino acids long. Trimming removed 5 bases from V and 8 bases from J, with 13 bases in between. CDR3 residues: CASSRGAGEPQHF. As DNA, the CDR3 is TGTGCCAGCAGCCGGGGTGCGGGGGAGCCCCAGCATTTT.

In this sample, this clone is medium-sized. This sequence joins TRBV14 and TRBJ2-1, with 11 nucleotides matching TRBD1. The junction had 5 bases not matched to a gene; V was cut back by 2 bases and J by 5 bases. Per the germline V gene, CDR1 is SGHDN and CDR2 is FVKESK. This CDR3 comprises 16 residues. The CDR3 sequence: CASSQIPGQGDNEQFF. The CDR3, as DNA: TGTGCCAGCAGCCAAATCCCGGGACAGGGGGACAATGAGCAGTTCTTC.

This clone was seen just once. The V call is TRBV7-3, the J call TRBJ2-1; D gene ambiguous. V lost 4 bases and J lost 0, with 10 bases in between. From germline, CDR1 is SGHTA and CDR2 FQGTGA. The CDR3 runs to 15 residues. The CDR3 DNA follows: TGTGCCAGCAGCTCGTGGTCTAGCTCCTACAATGAGCAGTTCTTC. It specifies CASSSWSSSYNEQFF.

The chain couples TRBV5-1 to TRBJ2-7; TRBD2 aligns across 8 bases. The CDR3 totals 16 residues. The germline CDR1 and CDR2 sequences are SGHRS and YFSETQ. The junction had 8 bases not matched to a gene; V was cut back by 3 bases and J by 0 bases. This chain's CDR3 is CASSSGLAISSYEQYF. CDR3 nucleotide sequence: TGCGCCAGCAGCTCTGGACTAGCAATATCCTCCTACGAGCAGTACTTC.

This CDR3 is CSASKNEQFF. CDR3 bases: TGCAGTGCCTCGAAGAATGAGCAGTTCTTC. This chain links TRBV20-1 with TRBJ2-1; no definite D call. Trimming stripped 6 bases from V and 7 bases from J, with 7 bases between. CDR1 DFQATT and CDR2 SNEGSKA come from the germline V gene (reference sequence). The CDR3 is made up of 10 amino acids.

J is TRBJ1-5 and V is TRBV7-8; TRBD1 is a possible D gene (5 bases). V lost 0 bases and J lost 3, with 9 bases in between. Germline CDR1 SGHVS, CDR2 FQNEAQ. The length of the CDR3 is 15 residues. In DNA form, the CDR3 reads TGTGCCAGCAGCTTAGCGGGGGGGACCAATCAGCCCCAGCATTTT. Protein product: CASSLAGGTNQPQHF.

CDR3 bases: TGTGCCAGCAGGACCGACAGCTACGAGCAGTACTTC. Translated: CASRTDSYEQYF. This sequence joins TRBV2 and TRBJ2-7; possible D gene TRBD1, 5 bases. V lost 6 bases to trimming and J lost 3 bases, with 9 bases between them. CDR1 and CDR2 (germline): SNHLY, FYNNEI. The CDR3 is 12 amino acids.

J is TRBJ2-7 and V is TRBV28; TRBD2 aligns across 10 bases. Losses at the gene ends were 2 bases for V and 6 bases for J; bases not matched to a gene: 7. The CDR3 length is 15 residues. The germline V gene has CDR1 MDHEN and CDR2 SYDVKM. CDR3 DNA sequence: TGTGCCAGCAGTTTAGGGCTAGCGGGAGTAACCGAGCAGTACTTC. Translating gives CASSLGLAGVTEQYF.

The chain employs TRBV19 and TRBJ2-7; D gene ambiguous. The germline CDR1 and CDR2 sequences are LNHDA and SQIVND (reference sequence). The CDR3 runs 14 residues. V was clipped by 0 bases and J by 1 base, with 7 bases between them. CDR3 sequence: CASSIDGISYEQYF. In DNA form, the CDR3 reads TGTGCCAGTAGTATAGATGGTATTTCCTACGAGCAGTACTTC.

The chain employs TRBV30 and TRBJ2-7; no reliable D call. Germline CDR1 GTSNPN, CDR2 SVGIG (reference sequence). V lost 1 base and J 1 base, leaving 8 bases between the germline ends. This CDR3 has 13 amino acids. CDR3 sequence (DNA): TGTGCCTGGAGTGACGGAGCTTCCTACGAGCAGTACTTC. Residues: CAWSDGASYEQYF.